Listed below are T cell receptor beta chains from one sample, sequenced in a study of CD8 T cells in ankylosing spondylitis. Each CDR3 protein is one row after TCRdb ran MiXCR on the 5' RACE reads. The sample records a few hundred thousand distinct CDR3 sequences, around 20% being singletons. Specimen: blood, either unsorted or a sorted T cell fraction (not recorded which). The receptors come from a female donor with ankylosing spondylitis or in good health (not recorded which). CDR3s include the opening cysteine and the closing phenylalanine or tryptophan. A D gene is named only where the DNA matches it firmly. Some rows have no size entry. The others give once, few or many, or a class for an expanded clone.

.	TRBD1	TRBV5-5	TRBJ2-5	TGTGCCAGCAGCAGGGCCGGGACAGGGGGCCAAGAGACCCAGTACTTC	CASSRAGTGGQETQYF
many	TRBD1	TRBV7-8	TRBJ1-1	TGTGCCAGCAGCCCAAGACAGGGGGGGAACACTGAAGCTTTCTTT	CASSPRQGGNTEAFF
.	.	TRBV24-1	TRBJ2-1	TGTGCCACCAGAAAAAACGGGGGTGAGCAGTTCTTC	CATRKNGGEQFF
few	TRBD2	TRBV12-3/TRBV12-4	TRBJ2-7	TGTGCCAGCAGTCAATCGGGAGGTTGGAACGAGCAGTACTTC	CASSQSGGWNEQYF
.	.	TRBV3-1	TRBJ1-2	TGTGCCAGCAGCCAAGATCGCGGGCAGGGTGGCTACACCTTC	CASSQDRGQGGYTF
many	TRBD2	TRBV5-1	TRBJ2-4	TGCGCCAGCAGCTTGGCCACGGGAGGGCGGAACATTCAGTACTTC	CASSLATGGRNIQYF
.	.	TRBV25-1	TRBJ1-3	TGTGCCAGCAGTGCAGGGTTCGGAAACACCATATATTTT	CASSAGFGNTIYF
.	TRBD1	TRBV19	TRBJ2-4	TGTGCCAGTACCTCGGGACAGACGAACATTCAGTACTTC	CASTSGQTNIQYF
few	TRBD2	TRBV2	TRBJ2-7	TGTGCCAGCGCCAAGCGGGAGAACTCCTACGAGCAGTACTTC	CASAKRENSYEQYF
few	.	TRBV7-9	TRBJ1-1	TGTGCCAGCAGCTTAGAGGGGGAGTTCGCTGAAGCTTTCTTT	CASSLEGEFAEAFF
.	.	TRBV7-2	TRBJ2-4	TGTGCCAGCAGCTTAGAACGGATCCCGCCTAAAAACATTCAGTACTTC	CASSLERIPPKNIQYF
.	.	TRBV19	TRBJ2-3	TGTGCCACCCGGCCGGGCACAGATACGCAGTATTTT	CATRPGTDTQYF
once	.	TRBV7-9	TRBJ1-2	TGTGCCAGCAGCTTACCCGGACAGTTCGGCGATGGCTACACCTTC	CASSLPGQFGDGYTF
few	TRBD1	TRBV7-9	TRBJ2-7	TGTGCCAGCAGCTCAGGGCTGGACAGGAGGCCCTACGAGCAGTACTTC	CASSSGLDRRPYEQYF
few	TRBD2	TRBV20-1	TRBJ2-1	TGCAGTGCCTATACTAGCGGAGACGACAATGAGCAGTTCTTC	CSAYTSGDDNEQFF
few	.	TRBV20-1	TRBJ2-7	TGCAGTGCTAGGAAGATGGACTATGACTACGAGCAGTACTTC	CSARKMDYDYEQYF
few	.	TRBV6-1	TRBJ2-3	TGTGCCAGCACCCGCCGGGTGGGGGCAGATACGCAGTATTTT	CASTRRVGADTQYF
many	.	TRBV6-2/TRBV6-3	TRBJ2-2	TGTGCCAGCAGTTACTCGGAGCGGGCCTCGGACACCGGGGAGCTGTTTTTT	CASSYSERASDTGELFF
.	.	TRBV11-2	TRBJ1-2	TGTGCCAGCAGCTTAGATCGGGAGAGAGGCTACACCTTC	CASSLDRERGYTF
.	.	TRBV13	TRBJ2-1	TGTGCCAGCAGTCCCAGGGAGAATGAGCAGTTCTTC	CASSPRENEQFF
.	.	TRBV11-2	TRBJ2-7	TGTGCCAGCACCCCCCTATCGGGGTCCGCCTACGAGCAGTACTTC	CASTPLSGSAYEQYF
few	.	TRBV20-1	TRBJ2-1	TGCAGTGCTAGAGACTCCTTAGCGACCCATCACAATGAGCAGTTCTTC	CSARDSLATHHNEQFF
.	TRBD2	TRBV3-1	TRBJ2-1	TGTGCCAGCAGCGGCCGCGGGACTAGCGAGAGGTCCTACAATGAGCAGTTCTTC	CASSGRGTSERSYNEQFF
.	.	TRBV27	TRBJ1-1	TGTGCCAGCCATACACGACTCCCTGGACAGCCTGAAGCTTTCTTT	CASHTRLPGQPEAFF
few	.	TRBV18	TRBJ2-1	TGTGCCAGCTCCGTAAGAAGTGCTGGCGGGGCCGGGGGTAATGAGCAGTTCTTC	CASSVRSAGGAGGNEQFF
few	.	TRBV15	TRBJ2-1	TGTGCCACCAGCAGAGTGCGGACGGGGAAAAATGAGCAGTTCTTC	CATSRVRTGKNEQFF
few	TRBD2	TRBV20-1	TRBJ2-3	TGCAGTGCTAGAGATCGAGGACTAGTTCTCACAGATACGCAGTATTTT	CSARDRGLVLTDTQYF
many	TRBD2	TRBV20-1	TRBJ2-3	TGCAGTGCCGACGCCCTGACTAGCGGGAGTTTAGGAGATACGCAGTATTTT	CSADALTSGSLGDTQYF
once	.	TRBV12-3/TRBV12-4	TRBJ2-1	TGTGCCAGCAGTTGGGGCGGGGACAGAGCCTACAATGAGCAGTTCTTC	CASSWGGDRAYNEQFF
.	TRBD2	TRBV3-1	TRBJ2-5	TGTGCCAGCAGCCAGGCCGGGACTAAGGAAGAAGAGACCCAGTACTTC	CASSQAGTKEEETQYF
few	TRBD1	TRBV7-9	TRBJ1-1	TGTGCCAGCAGGAGATCAGGGGGCTATAGCACTGAAGCTTTCTTT	CASRRSGGYSTEAFF
.	.	TRBV20-1	TRBJ2-1	TGCAGTGCTAGATCCCCGGTGGGTTCCTACAATGAGCAGTTCTTC	CSARSPVGSYNEQFF
.	.	TRBV4-1	TRBJ1-1	TGCGCCAGCAGCCAACCGGGAGGAGCGGGTGAAGCTTTCTTT	CASSQPGGAGEAFF
many	.	TRBV5-5	TRBJ2-1	TGTGCCAGCAGCTTGGGGGGCCCGGGGGTCCACAATGAGCAGTTCTTC	CASSLGGPGVHNEQFF
.	.	TRBV24-1	TRBJ2-2	TGTGCCACTCAAACAGGGAAAGTCAACACCGGGGAGCTGTTTTTT	CATQTGKVNTGELFF
.	TRBD2	TRBV20-1	TRBJ2-7	TGCAGTGCTAGGCCGGGACTAGCGCACGAGCAGTACTTC	CSARPGLAHEQYF
many	.	TRBV20-1	TRBJ2-1	TGCAGTGCTAGACCATTCGATGAGCAGTTCTTC	CSARPFDEQFF
.	.	TRBV28	TRBJ2-4	TGTGCCAGCACCCTAGGGGGGAGAAACATTCAGTACTTC	CASTLGGRNIQYF
.	.	TRBV7-2	TRBJ2-1	TGTGCCAGCAGCCCGACCTATGCTTCTACCTCCGACAATGAGCAGTTCTTC	CASSPTYASTSDNEQFF
.	.	TRBV7-8	TRBJ2-7	TGTGCCAGCAGCTTAGGATATAAAGGCGAGCAGTACTTC	CASSLGYKGEQYF
many	TRBD2	TRBV7-2	TRBJ2-7	TGTGCCAGCAGTCCGAGACTAGCGGGATCCTACGAGCAGTACTTC	CASSPRLAGSYEQYF
few	TRBD1	TRBV10-3	TRBJ1-1	TGTGCCATCACGGGGGCAGGGGGCACTGAAGCTTTCTTT	CAITGAGGTEAFF
few	.	TRBV15	TRBJ2-3	TGTGCCACCAGCAGAGAGGGGCGGGGCACAGATACGCAGTATTTT	CATSREGRGTDTQYF
.	TRBD2	TRBV9	TRBJ2-1	TGTGCCAGCAGCCCCCGCCCAGCGGGAAATAATGAGCAGTTCTTC	CASSPRPAGNNEQFF
many	.	TRBV4-3	TRBJ1-2	TGCGCCAGCAGCCAGGGGACGTATGGCTACACCTTC	CASSQGTYGYTF
many	.	TRBV20-1	TRBJ2-3	TGCAGTGCTACACGGGTAACCTCAGATACGCAGTATTTT	CSATRVTSDTQYF
few	.	TRBV18	TRBJ1-2	TGTGCCAGCTCACCTGTAGCCTTCGGCTATGGCTACACCTTC	CASSPVAFGYGYTF
.	.	TRBV10-3	TRBJ2-5	TGTGCCATCAGTGACTCCGGGACAAGATTTCAAGAGACCCAGTACTTC	CAISDSGTRFQETQYF
.	.	TRBV5-1	TRBJ2-1	TGCGCCAGCAGCCCCGGGCCGGCAACTTACAATGAGCAGTTCTTC	CASSPGPATYNEQFF
.	.	TRBV20-1	TRBJ2-7	TGCAGTGCGGAAGACAGGAGGGGGTCCTACGAGCAGTACTTC	CSAEDRRGSYEQYF
.	.	TRBV29-1	TRBJ2-3	TGCAGCGTCGGTCCGGCTAGCACAGATACGCAGTATTTT	CSVGPASTDTQYF
few	.	TRBV20-1	TRBJ2-3	TGCAGTGCTAGGGAACACCACATACCCATTGCGGACTACACAGATACGCAGTATTTT	CSAREHHIPIADYTDTQYF